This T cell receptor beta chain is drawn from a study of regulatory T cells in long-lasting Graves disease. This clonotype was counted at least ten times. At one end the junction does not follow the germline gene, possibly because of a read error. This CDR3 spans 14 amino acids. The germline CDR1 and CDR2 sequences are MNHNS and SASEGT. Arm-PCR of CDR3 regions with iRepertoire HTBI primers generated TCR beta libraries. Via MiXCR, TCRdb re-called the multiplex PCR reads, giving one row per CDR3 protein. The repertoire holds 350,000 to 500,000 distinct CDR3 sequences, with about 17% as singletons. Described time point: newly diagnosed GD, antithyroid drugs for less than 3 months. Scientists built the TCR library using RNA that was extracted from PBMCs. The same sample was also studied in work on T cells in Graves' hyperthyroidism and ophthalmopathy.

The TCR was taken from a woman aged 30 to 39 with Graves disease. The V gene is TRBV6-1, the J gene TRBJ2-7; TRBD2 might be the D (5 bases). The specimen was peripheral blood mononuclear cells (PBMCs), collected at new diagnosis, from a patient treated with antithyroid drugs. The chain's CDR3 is CASSEGVFQTPEGF. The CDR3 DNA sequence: TGTGCCAGCAGTGAAGGGGTGTTCCAGACGCCCGAGGGTTTC.